This TCR beta chain appears in the sequencing data of a study of shared clonotypes between healthy human individuals. The CDR3 length is 15 residues. CDR1 and CDR2 from the germline V gene are SQVTM and ANQGSEA. Unmatched junction bases numbered 9, after V lost 1 base and J lost 7 bases. For each subset, genomic DNA was distributed in equal portions over several immunoSEQ plates. Some clones are missing from TCRdb's copy, which holds only in-frame ones; the method was immunoSEQ multiplex PCR. Among 800,000 to 950,000 clones listed, about 97% were seen once. As defined, naive CD8 cells were CD45RO-negative and positively selected for CCR7, with terminally differentiated effector memory CD45RA+ cells excluded.

The receptor was isolated from a young man in good health. Sequenced: naive CD8+ T cells sorted from blood. The genes are TRBV29-1 and TRBJ2-2; 7 bases map to TRBD1. The CDR3 here is CSVEVLAGGLGELFF. Written as DNA, the CDR3 is TGCAGCGTTGAAGTCTTGGCAGGGGGTCTCGGGGAGCTGTTTTTT.